The sequence of this TCR beta chain was determined in a study of blood T cells in healthy people across ages. Through a sample-barcoded 5' primer and a J-beta primer mix, a second PCR was run for roughly 7 to 11 cycles. One entry per CDR3 protein results from TCRdb running MiXCR on the 5' RACE reads. The table shows some 760,000 distinct CDR3 sequences, with more than 20% occurring only once. This clonotype was detected only a few times. The CDR3 is 15 amino acids. Between the trimmed V and J ends, which lost 5 bases and 10 bases, there was a span of 21 bases. In germline, CDR1 is SGHTA, CDR2 FQGTGA. Whenever a sample was processed, at least 6 million PBMCs were isolated. The sample also formed part of further work on T cells of mothers and their children.

Sequences were obtained from blood. This sequence joins TRBV7-3 and TRBJ2-1; the D gene is possibly TRBD2 (7 bases). This sequence was found in a boy between 10 and 17 years old in good health. The chain's CDR3 is CASSIGRGGSIEQFF. In nucleotides, the CDR3 is TGTGCCAGCAGCATAGGGAGGGGGGGCTCCATCGAGCAGTTCTTC.